This TCR beta chain is from a study of blood T cell repertoires in COVID-19. Study summary: T cells, B-cell-depleted T cells, or PBMCs supplied cDNA or gDNA.

Original data processing: Reference gene primer amplification in the assay estimated nucleated cell counts. Data came from immunoSEQ multiplex PCR; TCRdb stores just in-frame clones and leaves some out. The DNA gave D and trimming, while V, J and clone size come from that table. The repertoire consists of a few hundred thousand clones, with roughly 90% occurring once and the leading ten covering 5.5% to 6.5%. V gave up 2 bases and J gave up 7 bases, with 14 bases separating them. This CDR3 is built from 14 residues. Germline V gene lookup returns CDR1 MGHRA and CDR2 YSYEKL. The chain links TRBV4-1 to TRBJ1-2; D is unresolved. Specimen: peripheral blood. This sequence was found in a man aged 60 to 75 with acute or convalescent COVID-19. Here the CDR3 reads CASSQSFGVFGYTF. The CDR3 DNA reads TGCGCCAGCAGCCAATCCTTCGGGGTATTTGGCTACACCTTC.